Following are 25 T cell receptor beta chains from one sample sequenced in a study of T cells in Graves' hyperthyroidism and ophthalmopathy. Regions amplified from RNA transcripts were the TCR beta CDR3 regions. First-round RT-PCR targeting the TCR CDR3 was performed with the HTBI primer set. In TCRdb, the multiplex PCR reads were re-called with MiXCR into one record per CDR3 protein. Of some 500,000 distinct CDR3 sequences listed, 14% are singletons. The sample consisted of blood. These receptors were taken from a woman between 18 and 29 years old with Graves' hyperthyroidism.

In its sample, this clonotype was seen a few times. This rearrangement joins TRBV7-2 to TRBJ2-1, with 7 nucleotides matching TRBD2. The V segment lost 2 bases and the J segment 4 bases; nucleotides outside the gene matches: 5. CDR1 is SGHTA, CDR2 FQGNSA, per germline. CDR3 length equals 15 residues. CDR3 sequence reads: CASSLMGGGYNEQFF. The CDR3 bases are TGTGCCAGCAGCTTAATGGGGGGGGGGTACAATGAGCAGTTCTTC.

In its sample, this clonotype was seen many times. V gene TRBV5-8 combines with J gene TRBJ2-3, with 9 bases matching TRBD2. In germline, CDR1 is SGHTS, CDR2 YDEGEE. V lost 4 bases and J lost 2; bases outside the gene matches: 11. The length of the CDR3 is 17 residues. CDR3 nucleotide sequence: TGTGCCAGCAGCACGATTGCGGGAGGGCGTATCACAGATACGCAGTATTTT. Translated: CASSTIAGGRITDTQYF.

This clonotype was recorded at least ten times. The chain has TRBV6-5 and TRBJ2-3; no clear D. V shed 2 bases and J shed 5 bases, with 14 bases lying between them. Germline-derived CDR1 and CDR2 are MNHEY and SVGAGI. The CDR3 is 15 amino acids. The CDR3 here is CASSYMGRFGDTQYF. CDR3 sequence (DNA): TGTGCCAGCAGTTACATGGGCAGGTTCGGAGATACGCAGTATTTT.

This clonotype was picked up many times. This sequence joins TRBV28 and TRBJ1-2, with a possible D match to TRBD1 (5 bases). This CDR3 spans 14 amino acids. The V gene's germline CDR1 is MDHEN and CDR2 SYDVKM. Trimming removed 3 bases from V and 5 bases from J, with 13 bases in between. The CDR3 here is CASSLGRGEYGYTF. CDR3 DNA: TGTGCCAGCAGTTTGGGCCGGGGGGAGTATGGCTACACCTTC.

V usage is TRBV10-3 and J usage is TRBJ2-7; 9 nucleotides align to TRBD1. Germline assignment: CDR1 ENHRY and CDR2 SYGVKD. Trimming removed 9 bases from V and 3 bases from J; junction bases left unmatched: 9. The CDR3 contains 14 residues. CDR3 sequence reads: CAISESGQGYEQYV. The CDR3 DNA reads as TGTGCCATTTCTGAGTCGGGACAGGGCTACGAGCAGTACGTC.

This clonotype showed up many times. V gene TRBV19 combines with J gene TRBJ1-6; D perhaps matches TRBD1 (6 bases). This CDR3 is 15 amino acids long. V lost 3 bases and J 6 bases, leaving 12 bases between the germline ends. The germline V gene has CDR1 LNHDA and CDR2 SQIVND (reference sequence). DNA of the CDR3: TGTGCCAGTAGTATCCCAACAGGGTTTAATTCACCCCTCCACTTT. Its protein is CASSIPTGFNSPLHF.

This chain links TRBV11-2 with TRBJ2-7; 7 positions match TRBD2. Germline V gene sequence: CDR1 SGHAT, CDR2 FQNNGV. The CDR3 runs to 18 residues. Trimming at V came to 5 bases and at J to 4 bases, leaving 20 bases not matched to a gene. This CDR3 is CASSKGLVATSFDYEQYF. The CDR3 DNA reads as TGTGCCAGCAGCAAAGGACTAGTCGCGACAAGTTTCGATTACGAGCAGTACTTC.

In its sample, this clonotype was seen many times. The rearrangement joins TRBV29-1 to TRBJ1-1; a possible D gene is TRBD1 (5 bases). CDR3 length equals 13 residues. V dropped 8 bases and J dropped 0 bases, with 13 bases sitting between them. The germline V gene has CDR1 SQVTM and CDR2 ANQGSEA. The CDR3 loop is CSTLTDLNTEAFF. The CDR3 DNA reads TGCAGCACCCTGACAGACTTGAACACTGAAGCTTTCTTT.

V is TRBV6-5 and J is TRBJ2-2; D might be TRBD2 (6 bases). This CDR3 comprises 17 residues. V lost 2 bases and J 0 bases, leaving 13 bases between the germline ends. Per the germline V gene, CDR1 is MNHEY and CDR2 is SVGAGI. CDR3 DNA: TGTGCCAGCAGTTACGAAGGCGGGATGGCGAACACCGGGGAGCTGTTTTTT. It codes for CASSYEGGMANTGELFF.

This clonotype occurred many times. The chain uses TRBV7-2 and TRBJ2-3, with D perhaps TRBD1 (6 bases). CDR1 and CDR2 (germline): SGHTA, FQGNSA. There are 18 residues in the CDR3. The V end lost 5 bases, the J end lost 4 bases, and 25 bases lay between the germline ends. The CDR3 spells CASSTSRDRNPHSDTQYF. CDR3 in DNA: TGTGCCAGCAGCACCTCCCGCGACAGGAACCCCCATTCAGATACGCAGTATTTT.

The chain couples TRBV10-3 to TRBJ2-3; 12 positions match TRBD2. Germline V gene sequence: CDR1 ENHRY, CDR2 SYGVKD. The CDR3 totals 18 residues. V trimming: 6 bases; J trimming: 4 bases; junction bases outside the gene matches: 14. In nucleotides, the CDR3 is TGTGCCATCAGCTTAGTCGAGACTAGCGGGAGTGGCGCAGATACGCAGTATTTT. Its protein product is CAISLVETSGSGADTQYF.

This clonotype was seen a few times. The chain employs TRBV18 and TRBJ1-5, with 10 bases that match TRBD1. The CDR3 has 14 residues. Germline V gives CDR1 KGHSH, CDR2 LQKENI. J was trimmed by 6 bases and V by 4 bases; bases with no gene match: 3. The CDR3 here is CASSRQGASQPQHF. The CDR3 region has the DNA TGTGCCAGCTCACGACAGGGGGCTTCTCAGCCCCAGCATTTT.

About this clonotype: Compared with germline, one end of the junction differs, possibly owing to a read error. V is TRBV25-1 and J is TRBJ2-7; D is perhaps TRBD2 (5 bases). CDR3 length equals 17 residues. Germline V lookup: CDR1 MGHDK, CDR2 SYGVNS. CDR3 amino acids: CASGDTPGMMGSYEQYF. CDR3 bases: TGTGCCAGCGGTGATACTCCGGGGATGATGGGATCCTACGAGCAGTACTTC.

This clonotype was counted ten times or more. This chain links TRBV30 with TRBJ1-4; a weak D match, TRBD1 (6 bases). V lost 8 bases to trimming and J lost 8 bases, with 24 bases between them. This CDR3 is built from 15 residues. Germline V gene lookup returns CDR1 GTSNPN and CDR2 SVGIG (reference sequence). The CDR3 spells CATNRDTGTGEKLFF. CDR3 sequence (DNA): TGTGCCACAAACAGGGATACAGGGACGGGGGAAAAACTGTTTTTT.

The rearrangement links TRBV5-5 to TRBJ2-5; 9 bases agree with TRBD1. Germline loops: CDR1 SGHKS, CDR2 YYEKEE (reference sequence). J gave up 5 bases and V 6 bases, and 8 bases lay outside the gene matches. The CDR3 loop spans 14 amino acids. The CDR3 protein is CASNLRDREETQYF. The CDR3, as DNA: TGTGCCAGCAACCTCCGGGACAGGGAGGAGACCCAGTACTTC.

A few counts support this clonotype. This chain connects TRBV24-1 to TRBJ2-7, with TRBD1 as a possible D gene (7 bases). Germline V gene data show CDR1 as KGHDR and CDR2 as SFDVKD. The CDR3 is 15 residues long. Between the trimmed V and J ends, which lost 0 bases and 2 bases, there was a span of 10 bases. For the CDR3, the DNA is TGTGCCACCAGTGATTTGGCAGGGGGGACCTACGAGCAGTACTTC. Amino acid sequence: CATSDLAGGTYEQYF.

The chain carries TRBV19 and TRBJ2-7; maybe TRBD1 (5 bases). The CDR3 is 13 residues long. Trimming pared 2 bases from V and 3 bases from J, leaving 8 bases between. Per the germline V gene, CDR1 is LNHDA and CDR2 is SQIVND (reference sequence). The CDR3 bases are TGTGCCAGTAGTATAAGCAGGGACTACGAGCAGTACTTC. Its protein product is CASSISRDYEQYF. The complete variable domain, with remaining parts taken from reference TRBV19 and TRBJ2-7, reads DGGITQSPKYLFRKEGQNVTLSCEQNLNHDAMYWYRQDPGQGLRLIYYSQIVNDFQKGDIAEGYSVSREKKESFPLTVTSAQKNPTAFYLCASSISRDYEQYFGPGTRLTVT.

This clonotype was picked up many times. The chain employs TRBV2 and TRBJ2-1; the D is unclear. The V end was cut by 10 bases, the J end by 0 bases, with 13 bases between. The CDR3 extends over 14 amino acids. Germline V CDR1 and CDR2: SNHLY, FYNNEI. The CDR3 DNA reads as TGTGCCACCCGGGCTAGATTCTCCTACAATGAGCAGTTCTTC. Translation: CATRARFSYNEQFF.

The chain links TRBV9 to TRBJ1-1; unclear D gene. The CDR3 loop spans 14 amino acids. The germline gives CDR1 SGDLS, CDR2 YYNGEE. The ends were cut back, 7 bases at V and 0 bases at J, with 13 bases in the middle. The DNA of the CDR3 is TGTGCCAGCGAACCGGGGTCTTTGAACACTGAAGCTTTCTTT. Translating gives CASEPGSLNTEAFF.

The genes are TRBV5-5 and TRBJ2-5; 9 bases align to TRBD2. Losses at the gene ends were 0 bases for V and 4 bases for J; bases not matched to a gene: 7. This CDR3 is 16 amino acids long. Germline CDR1 reads SGHKS; CDR2 reads YYEKEE (reference sequence). The CDR3 reads CASSLDDSGSRETQYF. The CDR3 DNA reads as TGTGCCAGCAGCTTGGATGATAGCGGGAGTAGAGAGACCCAGTACTTC.

V usage is TRBV12-3 or TRBV12-4 and J usage is TRBJ2-1; TRBD2 matches 11 bases. V shed 2 bases and J 4 bases; nucleotides not matched to a gene: 7. CDR3 length: 17 residues. CDR3 DNA: TGTGCCAGCAGTTTACTCTTAGCGGGAGGGCAGTACAATGAGCAGTTCTTC. This translates into CASSLLLAGGQYNEQFF.

This clonotype was counted ten times or more. V usage is TRBV28 and J usage is TRBJ2-1, with TRBD2 matching 7 bases. V shed 2 bases, J shed 2 bases, and the junction held 3 bases outside the gene matches. Germline CDR1 reads MDHEN; CDR2 reads SYDVKM. The CDR3 has 15 amino acids. The CDR3 sequence: CASSLAGVAYNEQFF. For the CDR3, the DNA is TGTGCCAGCAGTTTAGCGGGAGTGGCCTACAATGAGCAGTTCTTC.

This clonotype was seen repeatedly, ten times or more. This sequence joins TRBV10-3 and TRBJ2-1; 9 bases map to TRBD2. Trimming cost V 2 bases and J 5 bases; bases outside gene matches: 13. CDR1 ENHRY and CDR2 SYGVKD come from the germline V gene. The CDR3 sequence is 18 residues long. This chain's CDR3 is CAISEGSGTSNGNNEQFF. As DNA, the CDR3 is TGTGCCATCAGTGAGGGGTCCGGGACTAGCAACGGTAACAATGAGCAGTTCTTC.

Many counts were recorded for this clonotype. The J gene is TRBJ2-7, the V gene TRBV6-6, with D possibly being TRBD2 (5 bases). CDR1 and CDR2 from the germline V gene are MNHNY and SVGAGI (reference sequence). The CDR3 has 14 residues. V lost 0 bases and J lost 2, with 8 bases in between. The CDR3 nucleotides read TGTGCCAGCAGTTACTCGAGGGCGGCCTACGAGCAGTACTTC. Translation gives CASSYSRAAYEQYF.

There are many counts of this clonotype. The CDR3 is CASRGLAGGVGELFF. CDR3 nucleotide sequence: TGTGCCAGCAGGGGACTAGCGGGAGGGGTCGGGGAGCTGTTTTTT. This chain connects TRBV12-3 or TRBV12-4 to TRBJ2-2; 16 bases line up with TRBD2. This CDR3 region has 15 residues. The ends lost 6 bases at V and 7 bases at J; junction bases unmatched: 2.